This T cell receptor beta chain was sequenced for a study of persistence of HIV-infected CD4 T cells. On the study more broadly: Two participants gave one leukapheresis sample; others gave up to about 180 mL blood repeatedly. Anti-CD3/anti-CD28 beads activated more cells than antigen stimulation did. Whole-study results and caveats: Antigen-responding cells were enriched for degenerate expanded CDR3beta sequences.

The libraries were made with immunoSEQ version 4 in survey mode. Measured with immunoSEQ multiplex PCR; TCRdb has only the in-frame clones, and not every one. The data contain about 51,000 clones, about 87% of them singletons. The CDR3 runs 15 residues. The germline V and J ends were trimmed by 2 bases and 7 bases, with 12 bases remaining between them. Germline CDR1 and CDR2: LNHDA and SQIVND (reference sequence). As regards this clone: Its antigen is not identified.

This nonspecific control used anti-CD3/anti-CD28 bead stimulation of CD4+ T cells. Sorting selected CD4+ T cells upregulating both CD40 ligand and CD69. These HIV-1-infected adults initiated suppressive ART in chronic infection. Sequences were derived from CD4+ T cells sorted from PBMCs after roughly 19-hour stimulation, sampled from a patient who received antiretroviral therapy. This receptor was taken from an adult woman with HIV who was CMV-seropositive. V usage is TRBV19 and J usage is TRBJ1-6; D might be TRBD1 (6 bases). CDR3 amino acids: CASSIRTVVNSPLHF. DNA of the CDR3: TGTGCCAGTAGTATACGGACAGTCGTGAATTCACCCCTCCACTTT.